The T cell receptor beta chain described here comes from a study of blood T cell repertoires in COVID-19. Profiling relied on immunoSEQ multiplex PCR, and the TCRdb table lists in-frame clones only, not all of them. Here the sample spans 95,000 to 110,000 clones, about nine tenths being singletons. Germline CDR1 SGHKS, CDR2 YYEKEE (reference sequence). The V and J ends lost 4 bases and 3 bases, in that order; junction bases with no gene match: 12. This CDR3 has 16 residues. The TCR sequence derives from a woman aged 25-40 years with acute or convalescent COVID-19. V is TRBV5-5 and J is TRBJ2-7, with 8 bases that match TRBD1. Material for sequencing was peripheral blood. CDR3 protein: CASSLSDRGLFYEQYF. As DNA, the CDR3 is TGTGCCAGCAGCCTTTCAGACAGGGGCCTTTTCTACGAGCAGTACTTC.